The rows below give T cell receptor beta chains drawn from one sample of a study of T cells after posttransplantation cyclophosphamide. Measured with immunoSEQ multiplex PCR; TCRdb has only the in-frame clones, and not every one. The profile shows roughly 20,000 clones, 98% of them singletons. The sample was naive CD4+ T cells sorted from PBMCs. The source of these receptors is a man in his forties in good health, CMV-negative, and a related stem cell transplant donor. Both conserved end residues are part of each CDR3. The D gene is left open where the match is weak. The size field is filled for only some rows; it gives once, few, many or a size class.

DNA: TGTGCCAGCAGCTGGAGGACTAGCGGGAGGGGGTCCTACGAGCAGTACTTC
CDR3: CASSWRTSGRGSYEQYF
size: -
V: TRBV5-8
J: TRBJ2-7
D: TRBD2

DNA: TGTGCCAGCTCACCACCTCGGCGGACAGGAGAGCAGTACTTC
CDR3: CASSPPRRTGEQYF
size: -
V: TRBV18
J: TRBJ2-7
D: TRBD1

DNA: TGTGCCAGCACCCAGAACACCGGGGAGCTGTTTTTT
CDR3: CASTQNTGELFF
size: -
V: TRBV6-5
J: TRBJ2-2
D: -

DNA: TGTGCCTGGAGTCAGGGGGATGGTGGCTACACCTTC
CDR3: CAWSQGDGGYTF
size: -
V: TRBV30
J: TRBJ1-2
D: TRBD1

DNA: TGCAGCGTTGGGGCGGCAGGGGGTATGAACACTGAAGCTTTCTTT
CDR3: CSVGAAGGMNTEAFF
size: -
V: TRBV29-1
J: TRBJ1-1
D: TRBD1

DNA: TGTGCCAGCAGCAGGGGGCCACTAGCGGGAGCCACCGGGGAGCTGTTTTTT
CDR3: CASSRGPLAGATGELFF
size: -
V: TRBV7-2
J: TRBJ2-2
D: TRBD2

DNA: TGTGCCAGCAGTCCTCGGACTAGCGGGGGTGAGACCCAGTACTTC
CDR3: CASSPRTSGGETQYF
size: -
V: TRBV5-4
J: TRBJ2-5
D: TRBD2

DNA: TGTGCCAGCAGCTCCAAGGACAGGGGCACAGATACGCAGTATTTT
CDR3: CASSSKDRGTDTQYF
size: -
V: TRBV11-1
J: TRBJ2-3
D: TRBD1

DNA: TGTGCCACCAGCAGAGATCGTAGCGGGACCTACAATGAGCAGTTCTTC
CDR3: CATSRDRSGTYNEQFF
size: -
V: TRBV15
J: TRBJ2-1
D: TRBD2

DNA: TGTGCCAGCAGCTTAGGACTGCTAAAAGATGGGTCCTACGAGCAGTACTTC
CDR3: CASSLGLLKDGSYEQYF
size: -
V: TRBV7-2
J: TRBJ2-7
D: -

DNA: TGTGCCAGCAGCCCTGGACAGAGAGGCACAGATACGCAGTATTTT
CDR3: CASSPGQRGTDTQYF
size: -
V: TRBV11-1
J: TRBJ2-3
D: -

DNA: TGTGCCACCAGCAGGAACCGACAGGGTATGAATGAGCAGTTCTTC
CDR3: CATSRNRQGMNEQFF
size: -
V: TRBV15
J: TRBJ2-1
D: TRBD1

DNA: TGTGCCACCGGACTAGCGGGAGGGCCCCGGGGGGGTGAGCAGTTCTTC
CDR3: CATGLAGGPRGGEQFF
size: -
V: TRBV19
J: TRBJ2-1
D: TRBD2

DNA: TGTGCCAGCAGGGGGGGACAGAACCTGGCGGGCTACACCTTC
CDR3: CASRGGQNLAGYTF
size: -
V: TRBV28
J: TRBJ1-2
D: TRBD1

DNA: TGTGCCAGCAGCTTTCGGGAGGGCTATGGCTACACCTTC
CDR3: CASSFREGYGYTF
size: -
V: TRBV11-2
J: TRBJ1-2
D: -

DNA: TGTGCCAGCAGTTTAGCGGGCCAAATTTACGAGCAGTACTTC
CDR3: CASSLAGQIYEQYF
size: -
V: TRBV28
J: TRBJ2-7
D: -

DNA: TGTGCCAGTAGTGCGGGGTCCCAACCTTTTAGGGAGCTGTTTTTT
CDR3: CASSAGSQPFRELFF
size: -
V: TRBV19
J: TRBJ2-2
D: -

DNA: TGTGCCACCATTGGACAGTCTCCCCCTTACGAGCAGTACTTC
CDR3: CATIGQSPPYEQYF
size: few
V: TRBV28
J: TRBJ2-7
D: -

DNA: TGTGCCAGCAGCCCGATGGGGGGCACTGAAGCTTTCTTT
CDR3: CASSPMGGTEAFF
size: -
V: TRBV7-2
J: TRBJ1-1
D: -

DNA: TGTGCCAGTAGTATTATGGGGGGAGAGTTGAATGAGCAGTTCTTC
CDR3: CASSIMGGELNEQFF
size: -
V: TRBV19
J: TRBJ2-1
D: -

DNA: TGTGCCAGCAGCTTAGTGTCGGGGGGCGCTGGGGGGACTGAAGCTTTCTTT
CDR3: CASSLVSGGAGGTEAFF
size: -
V: TRBV7-2
J: TRBJ1-1
D: -

DNA: TGTGCCAGCAGCCCGCAGAGGACTTCTGGAAACACCATATATTTT
CDR3: CASSPQRTSGNTIYF
size: -
V: TRBV7-2
J: TRBJ1-3
D: -

DNA: TGTGCCAGCAGTGATACAGGTGGGGCCAACGTCCTGACTTTC
CDR3: CASSDTGGANVLTF
size: -
V: TRBV6-1
J: TRBJ2-6
D: -

DNA: TGTGCCAGCAGCCCGGGACTAACTAGCTCCTACAATGAGCAGTTCTTC
CDR3: CASSPGLTSSYNEQFF
size: -
V: TRBV5-6
J: TRBJ2-1
D: TRBD2

DNA: TGTGCCATCAGTGAAGAACAGACAAAGGATACGCAGTATTTT
CDR3: CAISEEQTKDTQYF
size: once
V: TRBV10-3
J: TRBJ2-3
D: -

DNA: TGTGCCAGCAGGGGGGACAGGGGGCCCTACAATGAGCAGTTCTTC
CDR3: CASRGDRGPYNEQFF
size: -
V: TRBV7-6
J: TRBJ2-1
D: TRBD1

DNA: TGCAGCGTGGGCCCACCCCACGGAACCAATGAGCAGTTCTTC
CDR3: CSVGPPHGTNEQFF
size: -
V: TRBV29-1
J: TRBJ2-1
D: -

DNA: TGTGCCAGCAGCTCTCCTGGCGGGATCACAGATACGCAGTATTTT
CDR3: CASSSPGGITDTQYF
size: -
V: TRBV7-9
J: TRBJ2-3
D: -

DNA: TGTGCCAGCAGCTTGAACAGGGTCAATGAGCAGTTCTTC
CDR3: CASSLNRVNEQFF
size: -
V: TRBV7-2
J: TRBJ2-1
D: -

DNA: TGTGCCAGCAGCTCCGGACAGGGCACCTACAATGAGCAGTTCTTC
CDR3: CASSSGQGTYNEQFF
size: -
V: TRBV7-7
J: TRBJ2-1
D: TRBD1

DNA: TGTGCCAGCAGGGCTTCGGGAGGGGCCAACGTCCTGACTTTC
CDR3: CASRASGGANVLTF
size: -
V: TRBV28
J: TRBJ2-6
D: -

DNA: TGTGCCAGTAGTAACGGACGTAGCGGCTACGAGCAGTACTTC
CDR3: CASSNGRSGYEQYF
size: -
V: TRBV19
J: TRBJ2-7
D: -

DNA: TGTGCCAGCAGCGTCGGACTAGCGGGAGATACGCAGTATTTT
CDR3: CASSVGLAGDTQYF
size: -
V: TRBV7-6
J: TRBJ2-3
D: TRBD2

DNA: TGTGCCAGCAGCCGAAACCTAGGGGGCGCGGGAGGGGAGACCCAGTACTTC
CDR3: CASSRNLGGAGGETQYF
size: -
V: TRBV11-2
J: TRBJ2-5
D: TRBD2

DNA: TGTGCCAGCAGCTTATCCGGGTACGAGCAGTACTTC
CDR3: CASSLSGYEQYF
size: once
V: TRBV7-9
J: TRBJ2-7
D: -

DNA: TGTGCCAGCAGATCACTAGCGGGAGTGTACGAGCAGTACTTC
CDR3: CASRSLAGVYEQYF
size: -
V: TRBV28
J: TRBJ2-7
D: TRBD2

DNA: TGCAGCGTTGAGGACAGGGATAACTATGGCTACACCTTC
CDR3: CSVEDRDNYGYTF
size: -
V: TRBV29-1
J: TRBJ1-2
D: TRBD1

DNA: TGCGCCAGCAGCCCCTGGACAGGGAACACCGGGGAGCTGTTTTTT
CDR3: CASSPWTGNTGELFF
size: once
V: TRBV5-1
J: TRBJ2-2
D: TRBD1

DNA: TGTGCCAGCTACATGGCGGACAGGGGGCCAGATACGCAGTATTTT
CDR3: CASYMADRGPDTQYF
size: -
V: TRBV28
J: TRBJ2-3
D: TRBD1

DNA: TGTGCCAGCAGCTTACAGGGGGCATACGAGCAGTACTTC
CDR3: CASSLQGAYEQYF
size: -
V: TRBV5-5
J: TRBJ2-7
D: TRBD1

DNA: TGTGCCAGCAGCCAACGGGGCCAAGAGACCCAGTACTTC
CDR3: CASSQRGQETQYF
size: once
V: TRBV14
J: TRBJ2-5
D: -